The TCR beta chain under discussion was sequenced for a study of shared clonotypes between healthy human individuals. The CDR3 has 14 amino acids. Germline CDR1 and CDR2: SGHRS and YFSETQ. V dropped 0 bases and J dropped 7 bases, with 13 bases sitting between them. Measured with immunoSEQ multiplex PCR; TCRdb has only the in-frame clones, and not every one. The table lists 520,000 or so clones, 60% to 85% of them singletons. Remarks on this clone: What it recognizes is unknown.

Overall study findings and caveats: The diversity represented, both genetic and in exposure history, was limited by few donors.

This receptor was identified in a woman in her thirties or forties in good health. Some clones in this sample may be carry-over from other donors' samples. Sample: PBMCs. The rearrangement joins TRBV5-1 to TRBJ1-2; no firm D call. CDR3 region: CASSLDGPSGGYTF. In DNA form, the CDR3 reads TGCGCCAGCAGCTTGGACGGTCCGAGTGGTGGCTACACCTTC.